This record covers a single TCR beta chain. CDR3 size: 14 residues. Germline V gene lookup returns CDR1 PRHDT and CDR2 FYEKMQ (reference sequence). The V end lost 1 base, the J end lost 7 bases, and 10 bases lay between the germline ends. The data were taken from a study of technical replicates of blood from four donors. Profiling relied on immunoSEQ multiplex PCR, and the TCRdb table lists in-frame clones only, not all of them. The sample lists 74,000 or so clones, nearly 95% occurring once. V usage is TRBV13 and J usage is TRBJ1-4; D uncertain. Specimen: T cells isolated from PBMCs. This TCR was recovered from a human donor in good health. This CDR3 is CASSLVTSGEKLFF. In nucleotides, the CDR3 is TGTGCCAGCAGCTTAGTGACTTCTGGTGAAAAACTGTTTTTT.